The clone carrying this T cell receptor beta chain was detected only a few times. The target antigen is unknown. The entry originates in a study of T-cell memory formation after mild COVID-19. This CDR3 is 15 amino acids long. V was cut by 0 bases and J by 0 bases, with 9 bases left in between. Germline values: CDR1 LNHNV, CDR2 YYDKDF (reference sequence). cDNA libraries for TCR alpha and TCR beta, carrying sample barcodes and UMIs, came from 5'RACE with constant-segment primers. TCRdb passed the 5' RACE reads through MiXCR, listing each CDR3 protein once. The repertoire holds about 400,000 distinct CDR3 sequences, roughly 18% seen once, with 20% to 25% in the top ten. General observations from the study: Cross-reactive memory seemingly joined, as some responding clones were found in pre-infection memory. Shrinking CD4+ clones resided mostly in CM and EM, and CD8+ ones in EMRA.

The specimen was PBMCs or a T cell subset sorted from them (not recorded which). This TCR was recovered from a man younger than 35 who had mild COVID-19 (a few samples of this study predate the infection). Cell type and time point are not known. This rearrangement joins TRBV15 to TRBJ2-7; D might be TRBD2 (5 bases). The chain's CDR3 is CATSREGSLSYEQYF. The CDR3, as DNA: TGTGCCACCAGCAGAGAAGGGAGCCTCTCCTACGAGCAGTACTTC. The variable domain in full, with the rest retrieved from reference TRBV15 and TRBJ2-7, is DAMVIQNPRYQVTQFGKPVTLSCSQTLNHNVMYWYQQKSSQAPKLLFHYYDKDFNNEADTPDNFQSRRPNTSFCFLDIRSPGLGDTAMYLCATSREGSLSYEQYFGPGTRLTVT.